The sequence of this T cell receptor beta chain was determined in a study of cytomegalovirus exposure and HLA in healthy donors. In the PCR, 60 Vbeta and 13 Jbeta primers were used. TCRdb's copy holds only in-frame clones and misses some; the assay was immunoSEQ multiplex PCR. The top ten hold less than 2% of the sample, which has 120,000 to 150,000 clones, roughly a tenth seen once. Findings of the study overall: Follow-up analysis seemed to connect common viral pathogens with several of the most significant clusters identified. It was assumed in the presence/absence analyses that sequencing depth was roughly uniform across donors. A later analysis revealed that TCR association rates differed between HLA loci, peaking at DRB1 and bottoming out at HLA-C.

Details on this clone: Its antigen remains unidentified.

The sample consisted of PBMCs. This sequence originates from a male donor in good health and CMV-seronegative.

CDR3 nucleotides: TGTGCCAGCAGTCGTAGAGTCATTAACACAGATACGCAGTATTTT. Its protein is CASSRRVINTDTQYF. This chain links TRBV6-5 with TRBJ2-3, with D uncertain. The CDR3 runs to 15 residues. Germline V gene lookup returns CDR1 MNHEY and CDR2 SVGAGI. Deletions cut 5 bases from V and 2 bases from J, with 14 bases between.